The rows below give T cell receptor beta chains drawn from one sample of a study of cytotoxic CD8 clonotypes in ibrutinib-treated CLL. Here immunoSEQ multiplex PCR was the method, and the copy in TCRdb shows in-frame clones only, minus some. The sample lists around 76,000 clones; approximately 87% were seen once. The sample was PBMCs, taken after 24 months of ibrutinib treatment. These receptors were obtained from a human donor with chronic lymphocytic leukemia. CDR3s include the opening cysteine and the closing phenylalanine or tryptophan.

J | V | CDR3
TRBJ2-3 | TRBV5-8 | CASSLGLAGPSTDTQYF
TRBJ1-2 | TRBV2 | CASEQTGGARGYTF
TRBJ2-7 | TRBV4-3 | CASSQGVRNYEQYF
TRBJ1-1 | TRBV25-1 | CASSRVRGTNTEAFF
TRBJ1-3 | TRBV5-4 | CASSLTPSGNTIYF
TRBJ1-4 | TRBV6-1 | CASSEAEPEKLFF
TRBJ2-7 | TRBV28 | CASRQGGRSYEQYF
TRBJ1-3 | TRBV6-6 | CASSYKPVGSGNTIYF
TRBJ2-3 | TRBV6-6 | CASSYQGRTDTQYF
TRBJ1-3 | TRBV30 | CAWREKGTVSGNTIYF
TRBJ2-7 | TRBV29-1 | CSVEQPGTSALDPCF
TRBJ2-7 | TRBV2 | CASSDHGAYEQYF
TRBJ2-1 | TRBV7-8 | CASSLVASGSLREQFF
TRBJ1-5 | TRBV7-6 | CASSLRRDSTQHF
TRBJ2-1 | TRBV2 | CASSDGVSASSYNEQFF
TRBJ1-1 | TRBV7-9 | CASSRQGEAFF
TRBJ1-5 | TRBV9 | CASSPGGSNQPQHF
TRBJ2-2 | TRBV18 | CASSPPSGELFF
TRBJ2-2 | TRBV27 | CASSLSRSFGELFF
TRBJ1-1 | TRBV28 | CASSSDKTEAFF
TRBJ1-1 | TRBV5-4 | CASSLARGRRGTEAFF
TRBJ2-7 | TRBV19 | CASSQFGTGAYEQYF
TRBJ2-3 | TRBV27 | CASRGSDTDTQYF
TRBJ2-3 | TRBV6-5 | CASRRGSTDTQYF
TRBJ1-1 | TRBV5-4 | CASSRVRGTNTEAFF
TRBJ1-5 | TRBV15 | CATSRGDSNQPQHF
TRBJ1-1 | TRBV28 | CASSPGQGWNTEAFF
TRBJ2-7 | TRBV5-4 | CASSSPGDGPPYEQYF
TRBJ2-7 | TRBV4-2 | CASSQAQGRQDEQYF
TRBJ2-3 | TRBV7-9 | CASSRIIVDTQYF
TRBJ2-7 | TRBV28 | CASSLGIEVGEQYF
TRBJ1-2 | TRBV2 | CASMRTGTGRFGLSDYGYTF
TRBJ2-7 | TRBV7-2 | CASSLNSYEQYF
TRBJ2-2 | TRBV5-5 | CASSLVSQGGTGELFF
TRBJ2-2 | TRBV7-9 | CASDRANTGELFF